This T cell receptor (beta chain) was obtained from a study of early T cells in non-severe SARS-CoV-2 infection. At the level of the study: Unsorted whole-blood RNA was sequenced in bulk, leaving chains unpaired.

In this sample, this clonotype turned up many times. No antigen is known for it. The protocol attached unique molecular identifiers to individual cDNA molecules. TCRdb recomputed calls from the 5' RACE reads with MiXCR, one row per CDR3 protein. The sample has just under 65,000 distinct CDR3 sequences; approximately 10% are singletons. Points from the study as a whole: Lookups in VDJdb leaned toward anti-spike CD8 responses and missed private and CD4 specificities.

The TCR comes from an adult who was a healthcare worker with PCR-confirmed SARS-CoV-2 infection or an uninfected control (not recorded which). The material sequenced was whole blood, taken at baseline.

This chain's CDR3 is CASSPSDTQYF. CDR3 bases: TGTGCCAGCAGTCCCTCAGATACGCAGTATTTT. This chain joins TRBV18 and TRBJ2-3; the D is unclear. The CDR3 has 11 amino acids. V lost 8 bases, J lost 4 bases, and 7 bases lay in between. In germline, CDR1 is KGHSH, CDR2 LQKENI.